The rows below give T cell receptor beta chains drawn from one sample of a study of regulatory T cells in long-lasting Graves disease. Using its own MiXCR run on the multiplex PCR reads, TCRdb lists one record per CDR3 protein. Of approximately 390,000 distinct CDR3 sequences in the sample, 15% to 20% were seen once. Another study also made use of these data, one on T cells in Graves' hyperthyroidism and ophthalmopathy.

The source material was peripheral blood mononuclear cells (PBMCs), sampled at new diagnosis, from a patient treated with antithyroid drugs. The receptors come from a woman under 30 with Graves disease. Both conserved end residues are trimmed from each CDR3. The order of the fields is CDR3 protein, clone size, J gene, V gene. Clone size is not always given. Where it is, it says once, few, many or a class for expanded clones.

ASSFDGGSSYNEQF | - | TRBJ2-1 | TRBV12-3/TRBV12-4
ASLPGTGGWLAQY | - | TRBJ2-3 | TRBV28
ATSALLDSEQY | many | TRBJ2-7 | TRBV24-1
ASSPGSWNTEAF | many | TRBJ1-1 | TRBV18
ASSVDRDPLGADTQY | many | TRBJ2-3 | TRBV6-1
ATASLGKLAEQY | many | TRBJ2-7 | TRBV15
ASIGRGNTEAF | many | TRBJ1-1 | TRBV7-9
ASSAASGKGVNEQF | once | TRBJ2-1 | TRBV6-1
ASSLEVEGETQY | - | TRBJ2-5 | TRBV5-1
ASSLGGSNQPQH | many | TRBJ1-5 | TRBV28
ASSVDDETEAF | many | TRBJ1-1 | TRBV9
ASYPIGTAYNEQF | many | TRBJ2-1 | TRBV6-2/TRBV6-3
ASSWGDGGSNQPQH | - | TRBJ1-5 | TRBV5-1
ASRPGQGVHEQF | many | TRBJ2-1 | TRBV12-3/TRBV12-4
ASSLILGQATGELF | many | TRBJ2-2 | TRBV28
ASSFEAGRHTDTQY | many | TRBJ2-3 | TRBV28
ASSAGTSGSVETQY | many | TRBJ2-5 | TRBV28